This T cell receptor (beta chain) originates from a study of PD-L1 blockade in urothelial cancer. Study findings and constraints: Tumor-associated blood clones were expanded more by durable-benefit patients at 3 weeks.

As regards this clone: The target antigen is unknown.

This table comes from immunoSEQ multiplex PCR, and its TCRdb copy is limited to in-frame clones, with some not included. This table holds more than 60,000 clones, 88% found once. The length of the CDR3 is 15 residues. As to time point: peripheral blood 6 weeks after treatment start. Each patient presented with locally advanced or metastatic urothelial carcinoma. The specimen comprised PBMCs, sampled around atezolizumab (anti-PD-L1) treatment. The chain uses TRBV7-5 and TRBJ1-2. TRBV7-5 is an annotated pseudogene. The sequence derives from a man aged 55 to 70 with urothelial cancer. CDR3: CARSQFSPGGYGYTF. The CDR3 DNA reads TGTGCCAGAAGCCAATTTAGCCCGGGTGGTTATGGCTACACCTTC.